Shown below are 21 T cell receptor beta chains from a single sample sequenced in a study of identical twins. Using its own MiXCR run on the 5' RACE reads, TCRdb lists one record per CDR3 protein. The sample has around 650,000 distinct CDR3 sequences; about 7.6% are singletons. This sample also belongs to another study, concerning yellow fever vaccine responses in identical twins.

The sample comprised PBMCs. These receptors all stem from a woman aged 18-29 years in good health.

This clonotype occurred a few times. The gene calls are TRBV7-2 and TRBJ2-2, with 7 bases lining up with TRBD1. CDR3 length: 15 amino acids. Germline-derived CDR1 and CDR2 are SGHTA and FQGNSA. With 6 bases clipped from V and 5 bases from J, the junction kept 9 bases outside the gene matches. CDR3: CASRFDRVGTGELFF. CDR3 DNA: TGTGCCAGCAGGTTCGACAGGGTCGGAACCGGGGAGCTGTTTTTT.

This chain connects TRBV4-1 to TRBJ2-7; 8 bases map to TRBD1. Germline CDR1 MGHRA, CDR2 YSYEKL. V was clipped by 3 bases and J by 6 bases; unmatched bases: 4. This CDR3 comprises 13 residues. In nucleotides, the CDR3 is TGCGCCAGCAGCCAGTCCAGGGGGCCCGAGCAGTACTTC. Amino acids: CASSQSRGPEQYF.

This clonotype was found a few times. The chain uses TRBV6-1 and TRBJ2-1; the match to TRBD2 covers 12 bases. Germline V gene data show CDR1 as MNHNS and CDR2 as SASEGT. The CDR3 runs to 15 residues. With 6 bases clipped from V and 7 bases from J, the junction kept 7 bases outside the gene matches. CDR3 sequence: CASSPGLAGKNEQFF. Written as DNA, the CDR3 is TGTGCCAGCAGCCCCGGACTAGCGGGAAAGAATGAGCAGTTCTTC.

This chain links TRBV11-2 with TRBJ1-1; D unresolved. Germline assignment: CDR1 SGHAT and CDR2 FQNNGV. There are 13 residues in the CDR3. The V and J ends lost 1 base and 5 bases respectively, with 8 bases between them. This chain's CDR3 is CASSLASTTEAFF. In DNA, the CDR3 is TGTGCCAGCAGCTTAGCCTCTACGACTGAAGCTTTCTTT.

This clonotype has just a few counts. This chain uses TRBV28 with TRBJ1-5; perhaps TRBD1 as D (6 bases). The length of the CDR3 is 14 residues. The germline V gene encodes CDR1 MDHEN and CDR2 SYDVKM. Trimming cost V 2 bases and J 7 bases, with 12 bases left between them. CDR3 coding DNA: TGTGCCAGCAGTTTAATCAGGGGATCACAGCCCCAGCATTTT. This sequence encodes CASSLIRGSQPQHF.

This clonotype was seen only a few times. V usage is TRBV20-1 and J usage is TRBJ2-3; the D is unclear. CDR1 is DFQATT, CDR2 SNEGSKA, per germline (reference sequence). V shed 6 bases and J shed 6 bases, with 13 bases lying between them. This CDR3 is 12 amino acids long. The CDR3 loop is CSAMVDRDTQYF. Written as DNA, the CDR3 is TGCAGTGCAATGGTGGACCGGGATACGCAGTATTTT.

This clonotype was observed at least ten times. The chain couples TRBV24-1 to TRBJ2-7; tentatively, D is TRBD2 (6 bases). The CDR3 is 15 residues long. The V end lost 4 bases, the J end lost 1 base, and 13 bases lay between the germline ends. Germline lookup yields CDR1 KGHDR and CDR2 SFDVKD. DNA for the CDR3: TGTGCCACCAGTGACCCTAGCGAAGGTTCCTACGAGCAGTACTTC. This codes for CATSDPSEGSYEQYF.

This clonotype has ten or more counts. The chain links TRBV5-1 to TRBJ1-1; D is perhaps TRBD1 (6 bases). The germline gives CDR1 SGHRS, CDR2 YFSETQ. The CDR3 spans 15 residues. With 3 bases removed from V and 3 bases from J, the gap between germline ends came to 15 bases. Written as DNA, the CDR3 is TGCGCCAGCAGCTCAGCCGGGACACCGGACACTGAAGCTTTCTTT. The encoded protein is CASSSAGTPDTEAFF. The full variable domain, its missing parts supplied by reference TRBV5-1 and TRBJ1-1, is KAGVTQTPRYLIKTRGQQVTLSCSPISGHRSVSWYQQTPGQGLQFLFEYFSETQRNKGNFPGRFSGRQFSNSRSEMNVSTLELGDSALYLCASSSAGTPDTEAFFGQGTRLTVV.

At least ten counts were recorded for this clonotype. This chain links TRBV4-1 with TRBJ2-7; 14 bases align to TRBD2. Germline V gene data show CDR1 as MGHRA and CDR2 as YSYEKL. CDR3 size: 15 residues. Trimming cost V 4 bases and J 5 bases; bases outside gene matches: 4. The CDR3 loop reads CASSPMGLAGDEQYF. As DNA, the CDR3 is TGCGCCAGCAGCCCTATGGGACTAGCGGGAGACGAGCAGTACTTC.

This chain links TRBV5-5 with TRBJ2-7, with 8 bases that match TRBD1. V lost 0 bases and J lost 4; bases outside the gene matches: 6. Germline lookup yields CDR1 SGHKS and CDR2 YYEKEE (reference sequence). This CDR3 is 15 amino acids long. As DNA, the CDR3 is TGTGCCAGCAGCTTGGTAGGTGGACAGGGATACGAGCAGTACGTC. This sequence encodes CASSLVGGQGYEQYV.

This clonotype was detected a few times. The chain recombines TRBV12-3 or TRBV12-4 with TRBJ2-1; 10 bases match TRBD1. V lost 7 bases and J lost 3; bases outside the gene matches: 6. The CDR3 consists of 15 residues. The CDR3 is CASNTGTGDYNEQFF. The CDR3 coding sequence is TGTGCCAGCAATACCGGGACAGGGGACTACAATGAGCAGTTCTTC.

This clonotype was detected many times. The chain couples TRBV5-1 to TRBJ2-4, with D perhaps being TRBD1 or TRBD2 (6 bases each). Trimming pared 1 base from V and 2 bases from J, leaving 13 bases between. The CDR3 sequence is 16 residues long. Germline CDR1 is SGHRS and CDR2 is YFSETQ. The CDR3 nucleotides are TGCGCCAGCAGCTTGAGGGGGGCCGAGTCCAAAAACATTCAGTACTTC. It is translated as CASSLRGAESKNIQYF.

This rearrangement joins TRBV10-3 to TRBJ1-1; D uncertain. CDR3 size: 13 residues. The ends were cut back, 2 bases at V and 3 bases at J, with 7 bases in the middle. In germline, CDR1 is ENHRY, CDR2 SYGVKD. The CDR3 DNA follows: TGTGCCATCAGTGAGGGCCGGGACACTGAAGCTTTCTTT. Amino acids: CAISEGRDTEAFF.

CDR3 sequence (DNA): TGTGCCAGCAGCTTGGCCGGAGAGTCCCAGCCCCAGCATTTT. Amino acids: CASSLAGESQPQHF. The V call is TRBV5-5, the J call TRBJ1-5; D unclear. The germline V and J ends were trimmed by 0 bases and 7 bases, with 11 bases remaining between them. This CDR3 is 14 amino acids long. Germline values: CDR1 SGHKS, CDR2 YYEKEE (reference sequence).

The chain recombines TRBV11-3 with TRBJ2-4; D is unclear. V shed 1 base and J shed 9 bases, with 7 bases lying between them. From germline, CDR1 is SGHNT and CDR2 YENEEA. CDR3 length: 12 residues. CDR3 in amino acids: CASSLGLAIQYF. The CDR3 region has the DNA TGTGCCAGCAGCTTAGGATTGGCCATTCAGTACTTC.

CDR3 sequence reads: CASSHNLGGTGELFF. CDR3 sequence (DNA): TGTGCCAGCAGCCACAACCTGGGGGGGACCGGGGAGCTGTTTTTT. The J gene is TRBJ2-2, the V gene TRBV6-1; 7 positions agree with TRBD2. Germline V CDR1 and CDR2: MNHNS, SASEGT. The CDR3 totals 15 residues. V lost 6 bases to trimming and J lost 5 bases; unmatched junction nucleotides: 9.

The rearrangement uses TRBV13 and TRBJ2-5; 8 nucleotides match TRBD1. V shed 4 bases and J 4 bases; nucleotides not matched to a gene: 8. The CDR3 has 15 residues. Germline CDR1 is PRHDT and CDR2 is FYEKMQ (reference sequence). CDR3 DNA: TGTGCCAGCAGCTCCGACAGGGGTAGGGGAGAGACCCAGTACTTC. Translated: CASSSDRGRGETQYF. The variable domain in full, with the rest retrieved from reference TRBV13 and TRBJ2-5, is AAGVIQSPRHLIKEKRETATLKCYPIPRHDTVYWYQQGPGQDPQFLISFYEKMQSDKGSIPDRFSAQQFSDYHSELNMSSLELGDSALYFCASSSDRGRGETQYFGPGTRLLVL.

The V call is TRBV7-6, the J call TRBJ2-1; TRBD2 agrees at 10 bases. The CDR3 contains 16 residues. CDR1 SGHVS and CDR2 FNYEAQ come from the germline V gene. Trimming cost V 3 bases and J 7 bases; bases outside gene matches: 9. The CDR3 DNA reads TGTGCCAGCAGCTTTGGATCAAGCGGGGGGGCGAATGAGCAGTTCTTC. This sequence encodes CASSFGSSGGANEQFF.

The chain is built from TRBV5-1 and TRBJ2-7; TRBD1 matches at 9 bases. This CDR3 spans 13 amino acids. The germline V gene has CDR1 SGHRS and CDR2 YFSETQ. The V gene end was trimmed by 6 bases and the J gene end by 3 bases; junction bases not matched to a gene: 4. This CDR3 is CASKGQGNYEQYF. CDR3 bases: TGCGCCAGCAAGGGACAGGGCAACTACGAGCAGTACTTC.

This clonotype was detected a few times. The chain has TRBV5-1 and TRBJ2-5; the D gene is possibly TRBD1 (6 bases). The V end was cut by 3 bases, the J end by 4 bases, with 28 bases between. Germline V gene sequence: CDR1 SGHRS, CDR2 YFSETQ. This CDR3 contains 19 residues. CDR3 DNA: TGCGCCAGCAGCTCGGGTCGATTGACAGGAAGGACGGGTAGAGAGACCCAGTACTTC. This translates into CASSSGRLTGRTGRETQYF.

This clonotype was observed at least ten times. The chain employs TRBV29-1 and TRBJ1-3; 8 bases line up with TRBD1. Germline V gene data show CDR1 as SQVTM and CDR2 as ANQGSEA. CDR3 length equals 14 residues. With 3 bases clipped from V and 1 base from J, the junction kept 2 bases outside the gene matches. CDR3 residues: CSVDGTGSGNTIYF. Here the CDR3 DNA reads TGCAGCGTTGACGGGACAGGTTCTGGAAACACCATATATTTT.